One sample yielded the 19 T cell receptor beta chains listed below, sequenced in a study of spatial heterogeneity in lung cancer. Time point given: blood at routine non-recurrence follow-up after resection. Tumor, nontumor lung or frozen PBMC supplied whole RNA, sequenced without sorting. MiXCR was run by TCRdb on the 5' RACE reads, yielding one entry per CDR3 protein. The sample consists of 51,000 or so distinct CDR3 sequences, roughly 8.1% of them appearing once. The sample was PBMCs, taken at follow-up. Receptors originate from a female donor with early-stage non-small cell lung cancer.

This clonotype was seen repeatedly, ten times or more. J is TRBJ1-1 and V is TRBV6-1, with D perhaps TRBD1 (6 bases). CDR3 size: 14 residues. Trimming stripped 2 bases from V and 3 bases from J, with 10 bases between. CDR1 is MNHNS, CDR2 SASEGT, per germline. Here the CDR3 reads CASSERGAHTEAFF. DNA of the CDR3: TGTGCCAGCAGTGAACGGGGGGCCCACACTGAAGCTTTCTTT.

J is TRBJ1-5 and V is TRBV12-5; a weak D match, TRBD1 (6 bases). V was shortened by 0 bases and J by 7 bases, with 13 bases between the two germline ends. The V gene's germline CDR1 is LGHNT and CDR2 FRNRAP. The CDR3 is 15 residues long. The CDR3 is CASGLVRGTIQPQHF. In DNA, the CDR3 is TGTGCTAGTGGTTTGGTCAGGGGCACCATCCAGCCCCAGCATTTT.

This clonotype was seen a handful of times. The CDR3 is CASSLEGRVNYGYTF. The DNA of the CDR3 is TGCGCCAGCAGCTTGGAGGGCAGGGTTAACTATGGCTACACCTTC. The gene calls are TRBV5-1 and TRBJ1-2, with D possibly TRBD1 on 5 matching bases. This CDR3 has 15 residues. Per germline, CDR1 SGHRS and CDR2 YFSETQ. V was pared by 0 bases and J by 1 base, with 10 bases between.

In this sample, this clonotype turned up many times. V is TRBV20-1 and J is TRBJ1-3; 9 bases align to TRBD1. CDR3 length: 17 residues. V shed 3 bases, J shed 0 bases, and the junction held 9 bases outside the gene matches. The V gene's germline CDR1 is DFQATT and CDR2 SNEGSKA (reference sequence). The CDR3 DNA reads as TGCAGTGCTAGGCCGGGACAGGGTGACCTCTCTGGAAACACCATATATTTT. Its translation: CSARPGQGDLSGNTIYF.

The chain is built from TRBV5-1 and TRBJ2-1, with 9 bases matching TRBD1. CDR1 is SGHRS and CDR2 is YFSETQ in the germline V gene. With 4 bases clipped from V and 0 bases from J, the junction kept 5 bases outside the gene matches. The CDR3 consists of 16 residues. The CDR3 protein is CASSTTGGSSYNEQFF. The CDR3 region has the DNA TGCGCCAGCAGCACCACAGGGGGCAGCTCCTACAATGAGCAGTTCTTC.

This clonotype was detected ten times or more. The chain uses TRBV6-2 or TRBV6-3 and TRBJ1-1; D remains unclear. The CDR3 covers 12 residues. Germline V gene data show CDR1 as MNHEY and CDR2 as SVGEGT. V lost 2 bases, J lost 3 bases, and 4 bases lay in between. The CDR3 here is CASSYRYTEAFF. In DNA form, the CDR3 reads TGTGCCAGCAGTTACAGATACACTGAAGCTTTCTTT.

This clonotype was counted many times. The chain recombines TRBV21-1 with TRBJ1-1. TRBV21-1 is noted as a pseudogene. The CDR3 is 12 amino acids. CDR3: CARLRTFTEAFF. The CDR3 region has the DNA TGTGCCAGACTGAGGACCTTCACTGAAGCTTTCTTT.

The table lists this clonotype with a few counts. The chain uses TRBV6-2 or TRBV6-3 and TRBJ2-7; no definite D call. The CDR3 spans 12 residues. V lost 8 bases, J lost 4 bases, and 12 bases lay in between. Germline V lookup: CDR1 MNHEY, CDR2 SVGEGT. The CDR3 DNA reads as TGTGCCAGCCGTTCAGTCACTTACGAGCAGTACTTC. Translated: CASRSVTYEQYF.

The chain uses TRBV3-1 and TRBJ1-2; no clear D. Per the germline V gene, CDR1 is LGHDT and CDR2 is YNNKEL (reference sequence). The V end lost 1 base, the J end lost 4 bases, and 13 bases lay between the germline ends. This CDR3 contains 15 residues. CDR3 DNA sequence: TGTGCCAGCAGCCAAGGGAACCCGGGCCCCTATGGCTACACCTTC. Its protein product is CASSQGNPGPYGYTF.

This clonotype was detected ten times or more. V is TRBV7-2 and J is TRBJ2-1; the D is unclear. The CDR3 consists of 13 residues. The germline CDR1 and CDR2 sequences are SGHTA and FQGNSA. Trimming shortened V by 3 bases and J by 5 bases, and 8 bases separated the two germline ends. CDR3 sequence (DNA): TGTGCCAGCAGCTTTAGTCAGAACAATGAGCAGTTCTTC. This sequence encodes CASSFSQNNEQFF.

This clonotype was recorded many times. The genes are TRBV6-2 or TRBV6-3 and TRBJ2-2, with a weak D call TRBD2 (6 bases). V dropped 4 bases and J dropped 6 bases, with 9 bases sitting between them. This CDR3 has 13 residues. Germline CDR1 MNHEY, CDR2 SVGEGT. The CDR3 is CASSSSGAGELFF. The CDR3 bases are TGTGCCAGCAGTTCATCGGGGGCCGGGGAGCTGTTTTTT.

This clonotype was detected ten times or more. The rearrangement joins TRBV20-1 to TRBJ2-3, with D perhaps matching TRBD2 (6 bases). The V end lost 2 bases, the J end lost 4 bases, and 25 bases lay between the germline ends. This CDR3 comprises 18 residues. CDR1 and CDR2 from the germline V gene are DFQATT and SNEGSKA (reference sequence). The CDR3, as DNA: TGCAGTGCTAGATTTTCGGTTGCGGGACGCCGAGGGGCAGATACGCAGTATTTT. It yields the protein CSARFSVAGRRGADTQYF.

This clonotype was detected many times. The chain couples TRBV10-3 to TRBJ1-5; 10 nucleotides agree with TRBD1. The CDR3 has 17 amino acids. V was clipped by 0 bases and J by 1 base; unmatched bases: 3. Per germline, CDR1 ENHRY and CDR2 SYGVKD. CDR3: CAISESKGQGSNQPQHF. The CDR3 DNA reads as TGTGCCATCAGTGAGTCGAAGGGACAGGGGAGCAATCAGCCCCAGCATTTT.

The sample holds a few counts of this clonotype. The chain is built from TRBV2 and TRBJ2-7; D is unresolved. V was shortened by 6 bases and J by 1 base, with 4 bases between the two germline ends. The CDR3 has 11 residues. Germline CDR1 reads SNHLY; CDR2 reads FYNNEI. CDR3 protein: CASRPSYEQYF. In DNA, the CDR3 is TGTGCCAGCAGACCTTCCTACGAGCAGTACTTC.

This clonotype was counted ten times or more. V usage is TRBV12-3 or TRBV12-4 and J usage is TRBJ2-6, with D possibly called TRBD1 or TRBD2 (5 bases each). This CDR3 is built from 19 residues. V was clipped by 5 bases and J by 0 bases, with 20 bases between them. CDR3 protein: CASSPPRGSILSGANVLTF. CDR3 bases: TGTGCCAGCAGTCCCCCCCGGGGCTCTATCCTCTCTGGGGCCAACGTCCTGACTTTC.

The V and J genes are TRBV5-1 and TRBJ2-5; D is undetermined. From germline, CDR1 is SGHRS and CDR2 YFSETQ. The CDR3 loop spans 14 amino acids. The V end lost 4 bases, the J end lost 3 bases, and 13 bases lay between the germline ends. The CDR3 here is CASSENSRKETQYF. The CDR3 DNA is TGCGCCAGCAGCGAGAACAGCCGAAAAGAGACCCAGTACTTC. Using reference TRBV5-1 and TRBJ2-5 for the parts outside the CDR3, the full variable domain is KAGVTQTPRYLIKTRGQQVTLSCSPISGHRSVSWYQQTPGQGLQFLFEYFSETQRNKGNFPGRFSGRQFSNSRSEMNVSTLELGDSALYLCASSENSRKETQYFGPGTRLLVL.

The table lists this clonotype with a few counts. The chain is built from TRBV12-3 or TRBV12-4 and TRBJ2-2; TRBD1 aligns across 7 bases. The V segment lost 8 bases and the J segment 8 bases; nucleotides outside the gene matches: 11. This CDR3 has 14 residues. CDR3 amino acids: CASRVDRAAGELFF. CDR3 DNA sequence: TGTGCCAGCCGGGTCGACAGGGCGGCAGGGGAGCTGTTTTTT.

This clonotype was observed many times. V gene TRBV29-1 combines with J gene TRBJ2-3; 8 bases are a match to TRBD1. Germline CDR1 reads SQVTM; CDR2 reads ANQGSEA. The V segment lost 3 bases and the J segment 6 bases; nucleotides outside the gene matches: 14. The CDR3 runs to 16 residues. Here the CDR3 DNA reads TGCAGCGTTGAGGAGGGACAGGTGAATTTTTTGGATACGCAGTATTTT. Its translation: CSVEEGQVNFLDTQYF.

In this sample, this clonotype turned up many times. The chain carries TRBV5-5 and TRBJ1-1; the D is unclear. The V gene lost 4 bases and the J gene lost 3 bases, with 10 bases spanning the gap. CDR1 and CDR2 (germline): SGHKS, YYEKEE (reference sequence). CDR3 length: 13 amino acids. CDR3 DNA: TGTGCCAGCAGCCCAAGGCCGGACACTGAAGCTTTCTTT. Protein sequence: CASSPRPDTEAFF. Complete variable domain (other parts from reference TRBV5-5 and TRBJ1-1): DAGVTQSPTHLIKTRGQQVTLRCSPISGHKSVSWYQQVLGQGPQFIFQYYEKEERGRGNFPDRFSARQFPNYSSELNVNALLLGDSALYLCASSPRPDTEAFFGQGTRLTVV.